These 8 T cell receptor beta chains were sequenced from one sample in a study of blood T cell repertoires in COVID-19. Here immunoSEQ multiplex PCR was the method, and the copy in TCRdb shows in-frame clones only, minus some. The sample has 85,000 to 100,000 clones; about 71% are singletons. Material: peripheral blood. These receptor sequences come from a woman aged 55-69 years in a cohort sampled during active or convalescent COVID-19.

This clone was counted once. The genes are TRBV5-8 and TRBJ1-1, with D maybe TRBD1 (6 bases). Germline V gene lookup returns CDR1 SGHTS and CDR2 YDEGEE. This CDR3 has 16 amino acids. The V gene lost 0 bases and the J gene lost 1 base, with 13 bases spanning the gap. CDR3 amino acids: CASSLGHGQKNTEAFF. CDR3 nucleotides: TGTGCCAGCAGCTTGGGCCACGGACAGAAGAACACTGAAGCTTTCTTT.

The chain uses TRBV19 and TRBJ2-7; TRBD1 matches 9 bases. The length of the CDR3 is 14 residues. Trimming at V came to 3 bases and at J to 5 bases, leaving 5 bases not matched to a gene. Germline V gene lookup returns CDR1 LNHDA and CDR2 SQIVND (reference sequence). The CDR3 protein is CASSINRGLDEQYF. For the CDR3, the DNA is TGTGCCAGTAGTATCAACAGGGGGCTGGACGAGCAGTACTTC.

The CDR3 sequence is CASSLTGVPYEQYF. The DNA for the CDR3 is TGTGCCAGCAGCTTAACAGGGGTCCCCTACGAGCAGTACTTC. The chain is built from TRBV7-2 and TRBJ2-7, with TRBD1 matching 7 bases. V was clipped by 2 bases and J by 2 bases; unmatched bases: 3. Germline lookup yields CDR1 SGHTA and CDR2 FQGNSA. CDR3 length: 14 amino acids.

The chain's CDR3 is CASSRGRTEKLFF. The CDR3 region has the DNA TGTGCCAGCAGCCGGGGGAGGACTGAAAAACTGTTTTTT. The rearrangement links TRBV5-6 to TRBJ1-4; D may be TRBD1 (5 bases). The CDR3 covers 13 residues. Per the germline V gene, CDR1 is SGHDT and CDR2 is YYEEEE. V gave up 4 bases and J gave up 7 bases, with 11 bases separating them.

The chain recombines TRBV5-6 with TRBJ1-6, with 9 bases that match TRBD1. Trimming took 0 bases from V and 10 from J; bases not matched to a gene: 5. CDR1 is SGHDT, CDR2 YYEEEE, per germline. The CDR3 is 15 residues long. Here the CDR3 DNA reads TGTGCCAGCAGCTTGGGACAGGGGGTAGGATCACCCCTCCACTTT. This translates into CASSLGQGVGSPLHF.

The CDR3 DNA sequence: TGTGCCAGCAGCTTAGTGGGGGCCTCACCCCTCCACTTT. As protein: CASSLVGASPLHF. V gene TRBV11-2 combines with J gene TRBJ1-6; tentative D call: TRBD1 (6 bases). CDR3 length: 13 residues. Germline V gene sequence: CDR1 SGHAT, CDR2 FQNNGV. V lost 1 base and J 10 bases, leaving 8 bases between the germline ends.

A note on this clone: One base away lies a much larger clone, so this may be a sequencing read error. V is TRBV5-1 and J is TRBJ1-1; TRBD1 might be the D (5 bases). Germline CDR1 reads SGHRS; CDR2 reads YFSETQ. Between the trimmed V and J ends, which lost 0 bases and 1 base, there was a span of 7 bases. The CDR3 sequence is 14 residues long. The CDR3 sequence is CASSLGGGNTEAFF. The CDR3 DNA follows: TGCGCCAGCAGCTTGGGCGGGGGGAACACTGAAGCTTTCTTT.

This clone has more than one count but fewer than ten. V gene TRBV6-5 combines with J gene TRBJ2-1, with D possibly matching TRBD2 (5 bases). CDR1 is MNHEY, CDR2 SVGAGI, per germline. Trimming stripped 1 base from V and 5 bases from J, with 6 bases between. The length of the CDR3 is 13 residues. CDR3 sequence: CASSYWRDNEQFF. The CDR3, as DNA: TGTGCCAGCAGTTACTGGCGGGACAATGAGCAGTTCTTC.